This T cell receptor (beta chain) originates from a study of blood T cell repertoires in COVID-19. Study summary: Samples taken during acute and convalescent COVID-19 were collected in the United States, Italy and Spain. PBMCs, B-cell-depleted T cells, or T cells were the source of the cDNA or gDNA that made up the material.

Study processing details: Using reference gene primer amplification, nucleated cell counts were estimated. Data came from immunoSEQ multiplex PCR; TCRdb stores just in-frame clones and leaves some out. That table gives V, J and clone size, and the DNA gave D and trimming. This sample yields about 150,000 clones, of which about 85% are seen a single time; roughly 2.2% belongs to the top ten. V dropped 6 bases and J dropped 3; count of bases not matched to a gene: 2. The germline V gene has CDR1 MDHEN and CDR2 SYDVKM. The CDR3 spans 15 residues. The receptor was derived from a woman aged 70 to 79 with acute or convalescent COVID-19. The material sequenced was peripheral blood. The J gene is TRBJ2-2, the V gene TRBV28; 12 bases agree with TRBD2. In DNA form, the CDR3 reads TGTGCCAGCAGCCTAGCGGGGGGGTACACCGGGGAGCTGTTTTTT. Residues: CASSLAGGYTGELFF. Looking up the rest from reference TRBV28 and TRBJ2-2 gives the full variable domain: DVKVTQSSRYLVKRTGEKVFLECVQDMDHENMFWYRQDPGLGLRLIYFSYDVKMKEKGDIPEGYSVSREKKERFSLILESASTNQTSMYLCASSLAGGYTGELFFGEGSRLTVL.